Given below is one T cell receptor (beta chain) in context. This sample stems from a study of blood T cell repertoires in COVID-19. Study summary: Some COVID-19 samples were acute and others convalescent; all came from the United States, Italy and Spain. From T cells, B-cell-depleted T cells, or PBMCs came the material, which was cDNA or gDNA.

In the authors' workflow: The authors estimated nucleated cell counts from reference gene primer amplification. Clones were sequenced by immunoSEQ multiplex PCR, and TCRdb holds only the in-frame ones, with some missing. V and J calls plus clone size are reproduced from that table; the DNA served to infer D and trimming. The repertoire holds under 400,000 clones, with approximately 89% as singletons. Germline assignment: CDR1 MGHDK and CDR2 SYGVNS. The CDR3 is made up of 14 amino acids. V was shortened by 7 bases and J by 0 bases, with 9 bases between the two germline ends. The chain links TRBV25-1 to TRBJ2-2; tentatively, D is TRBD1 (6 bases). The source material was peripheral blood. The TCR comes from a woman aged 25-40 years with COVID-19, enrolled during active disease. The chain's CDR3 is CASTRGSNTGELFF. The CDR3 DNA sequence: TGTGCCAGCACGAGGGGGTCGAACACCGGGGAGCTGTTTTTT.